Sequencing of this T cell receptor (beta chain) was carried out in a study of CD8 T cells in ankylosing spondylitis. Whole-study results and caveats: Clones linked to disease were reported to show significant enrichment in matched ankylosing spondylitis synovial fluid. Disease-linked clones, CD8+, were relatively rare in peripheral blood. Made up of about eight highly homologous variants, a TCR beta motif appeared characteristic of ankylosing spondylitis blood.

The CDR3 has 16 amino acids. CDR1 and CDR2 from the germline V gene are DFQATT and SNEGSKA (reference sequence). Between the trimmed V and J ends, which lost 0 bases and 4 bases, there was a span of 18 bases. On this clonotype: Its antigen is unknown.

Quantitative 5'-RACE with molecular barcodes produced the TCR beta libraries. One entry per CDR3 protein results from TCRdb running MiXCR on the 5' RACE reads. The sample includes 150,000 to 200,000 distinct CDR3 sequences, around a third seen only once; the top ten take approximately 5.9%. Sequenced input: synovial fluid, either unsorted or a sorted T cell fraction (not recorded which). The chain joins TRBV20-1 to TRBJ1-2; D unresolved. This clonotype was obtained from a male donor with ankylosing spondylitis. The CDR3 coding sequence is TGCAGTGCTAGAGATCAGGCGGCAGCAACGTTCTATGGCTACACCTTC. Its translation is CSARDQAAATFYGYTF.